One sample yielded the 9 T cell receptor beta chains listed below, sequenced in a study of blood T cell repertoires in COVID-19 (dated by TCRdb to the early 2020s). The library relied on the immunoSEQ multiplex PCR assay. As stored in TCRdb, this immuneACCESS dataset retains in-frame rearrangements with V and J assigned. A fraction of the clones does not appear; measured against another copy, unresolved V genes explain less than half of the discrepancy, and the remainder lacks a known reason. The sample data list approximately 52,000 clones, and around 84% of these were observed just once. The ten largest clones represent over 10% of the sample. The material sequenced was peripheral blood. All receptors derive from a woman aged 80 or over with acute or convalescent COVID-19.

This clone was observed a few times. The rearrangement joins TRBV7-9 to TRBJ2-1; 10 nucleotides align to TRBD2. CDR1 is SEHNR, CDR2 FQNEAQ, per germline (reference sequence). V dropped 5 bases and J dropped 5; count of bases not matched to a gene: 6. This CDR3 has 15 residues. The CDR3 DNA follows: TGTGCCAGCAGCCTAGGGACTAGCGCAAACAATGAGCAGTTCTTC. Encoded protein: CASSLGTSANNEQFF.

This clone occurred a few times. This sequence joins TRBV19 and TRBJ1-3, with D possibly being TRBD1 (6 bases). The V gene's germline CDR1 is LNHDA and CDR2 SQIVND (reference sequence). CDR3 length: 16 residues. Trimming cost V 3 bases and J 0 bases, with 12 bases left between them. For the CDR3, the DNA is TGTGCCAGTAGTATTCCGACAGGCGCCTCTGGAAACACCATATATTTT. Amino acid sequence: CASSIPTGASGNTIYF.

This chain uses TRBV29-1 with TRBJ1-1; 7 bases map to TRBD1. This CDR3 has 13 residues. Germline V gene data show CDR1 as SQVTM and CDR2 as ANQGSEA. Trimming cost V 4 bases and J 3 bases; bases outside gene matches: 5. Here the CDR3 DNA reads TGCAGCGTTGCAACAGGGGAATACACTGAAGCTTTCTTT. This translates into CSVATGEYTEAFF.

This clone has more than one count but fewer than ten. The V and J genes are TRBV7-9 and TRBJ1-1, with a tentative D call TRBD1 (6 bases). Trimming stripped 8 bases from V and 2 bases from J, with 18 bases between. CDR3 length: 15 amino acids. CDR1 is SEHNR, CDR2 FQNEAQ, per germline (reference sequence). For the CDR3, the DNA is TGTGCCAGCCGACCGGGGGAGGGGGACAACACTGAAGCTTTCTTT. It translates to CASRPGEGDNTEAFF.

This clone was recorded only once. This rearrangement joins TRBV5-6 to TRBJ2-1, with D perhaps matching TRBD2 (7 bases). There are 16 residues in the CDR3. The germline V gene encodes CDR1 SGHDT and CDR2 YYEEEE. V gave up 5 bases and J gave up 8 bases, with 23 bases separating them. The CDR3 is CASSHTGTGGIHEQFF. The CDR3 DNA sequence: TGTGCCAGCAGTCACACAGGGACGGGGGGCATCCATGAGCAGTTCTTC.

The chain has TRBV2 and TRBJ1-5; the match to TRBD1 covers 7 bases. CDR1 is SNHLY and CDR2 is FYNNEI in the germline V gene. The V and J ends lost 5 bases and 6 bases, in that order; junction bases with no gene match: 10. This CDR3 is built from 15 residues. The CDR3 DNA follows: TGTGCCAGCAGTCGGGACAGAGAGTTCACTCAGCCCCAGCATTTT. Its translation: CASSRDREFTQPQHF.

This clone has a single count. The rearrangement joins TRBV30 to TRBJ2-5, with D unresolved. This CDR3 has 13 residues. Trimming left V 2 bases short and J 4 bases short, with 11 bases between. Germline V gene data show CDR1 as GTSNPN and CDR2 as SVGIG (reference sequence). The CDR3 DNA is TGTGCCTGGAGTTACGAGGTGCGAGAGACCCAGTACTTC. Amino acid sequence: CAWSYEVRETQYF.

This chain uses TRBV27 with TRBJ2-1; 7 nucleotides align to TRBD1. Germline assignment: CDR1 MNHEY and CDR2 SMNVEV (reference sequence). Trimming removed 5 bases from V and 5 bases from J; junction bases left unmatched: 6. The CDR3 has 14 amino acids. The CDR3 nucleotides read TGTGCCAGCAGTCCTTCGACAGGGAACAATGAGCAGTTCTTC. It is translated as CASSPSTGNNEQFF.

This clone was seen only a few times. The CDR3 DNA is TGTGCCAGCAGCAGGAGGGAGATCACCGGGGAGCTGTTTTTT. Amino acid sequence: CASSRREITGELFF. The chain combines TRBV7-9 with TRBJ2-2, with D possibly TRBD2 on 6 matching bases. Germline CDR1 is SEHNR and CDR2 is FQNEAQ (reference sequence). CDR3 size: 14 residues. The germline V and J ends were trimmed by 5 bases and 4 bases, with 11 bases remaining between them. Variable domain in full (rest from reference TRBV7-9 and TRBJ2-2): DTGVSQNPRHKITKRGQNVTFRCDPISEHNRLYWYRQTLGQGPEFLTYFQNEAQLEKSRLLSDRFSAERPKGSFSTLEIQRTEQGDSAMYLCASSRREITGELFFGEGSRLTVL.